This is a list of T cell receptor beta chains from one sample in a study of T cells after yellow fever vaccination. Via MiXCR, TCRdb re-called the 5' RACE reads, giving one row per CDR3 protein. The sample has approximately 250,000 distinct CDR3 sequences, roughly 6.2% seen once. The sequencing used CD4+ T cells sorted from PBMCs, collected on the day of the yellow fever booster vaccination. The receptors were sampled from a man between 25 and 39 years old who received the YFV17D yellow fever vaccine. The CDR3 runs from the conserved cysteine through the conserved F or W. D genes are given only for firm matches. The listing skips clone size in some rows; elsewhere it reads once, few, many or a size class.

j_gene: TRBJ2-3; len: 12; abundance: few; d_gene: NA; v_gene: TRBV7-2; CDR3nt: TGTGCCAGCAGGGCACCGGGAGATACGCAGTATTTT; CDR3aa: CASRAPGDTQYF
j_gene: TRBJ2-2; len: 16; abundance: many; d_gene: TRBD2; v_gene: TRBV20-1; CDR3nt: TGCAGTGCTTCCGCTAGCGGGAGGGCGAACACCGGGGAGCTGTTTTTT; CDR3aa: CSASASGRANTGELFF
j_gene: TRBJ2-1; len: 14; abundance: NA; d_gene: TRBD2; v_gene: TRBV20-1; CDR3nt: TGCAGTGCTAGACATGGACTAGCGGGAGATGAACAGTTCTTC; CDR3aa: CSARHGLAGDEQFF
j_gene: TRBJ2-5; len: 13; abundance: few; d_gene: NA; v_gene: TRBV29-1; CDR3nt: TGCAGCGGCTCTAGGTCGATTGGGGAGACCCAGTACTTC; CDR3aa: CSGSRSIGETQYF
j_gene: TRBJ2-3; len: 16; abundance: many; d_gene: NA; v_gene: TRBV12-3/TRBV12-4; CDR3nt: TGTGCCAGCAGTTTCGGGCCAGGAGATTCCACAGATACGCAGTATTTT; CDR3aa: CASSFGPGDSTDTQYF
j_gene: TRBJ2-3; len: 13; abundance: many; d_gene: NA; v_gene: TRBV6-1; CDR3nt: TGTGCCAGCAGTAAACCCGCTACAGATACGCAGTATTTT; CDR3aa: CASSKPATDTQYF
j_gene: TRBJ2-7; len: 15; abundance: few; d_gene: TRBD2; v_gene: TRBV27; CDR3nt: TGTGCCAGCAGTTTAGGGTCTAGCGGGGAGGGAGAGCAGTACTTC; CDR3aa: CASSLGSSGEGEQYF
j_gene: TRBJ2-7; len: 13; abundance: many; d_gene: NA; v_gene: TRBV6-5; CDR3nt: TGTGCCAGCAGTTCGTTTCCGAGACAGGAGCAGTACTTC; CDR3aa: CASSSFPRQEQYF
j_gene: TRBJ1-2; len: 15; abundance: few; d_gene: NA; v_gene: TRBV7-9; CDR3nt: TGTGCCAGCAGCCTGGGGGGAGCCAGGAGCTATGGCTACACCTTC; CDR3aa: CASSLGGARSYGYTF
j_gene: TRBJ2-2; len: 14; abundance: NA; d_gene: NA; v_gene: TRBV12-3/TRBV12-4; CDR3nt: TGTGCCAGCAGCCTGGACTGGAACACCGGGGAGCTGTTTTTT; CDR3aa: CASSLDWNTGELFF
j_gene: TRBJ2-1; len: 11; abundance: NA; d_gene: NA; v_gene: TRBV21-1; CDR3nt: TGTGCCAGCAGCAAAGGAGCGAAGCAGTTCTTC; CDR3aa: CASSKGAKQFF
j_gene: TRBJ2-3; len: 12; abundance: many; d_gene: NA; v_gene: TRBV27; CDR3nt: TGTGCCAGCAGCCCCGCGGCAGATACGCAGTATTTT; CDR3aa: CASSPAADTQYF
j_gene: TRBJ2-1; len: 15; abundance: many; d_gene: NA; v_gene: TRBV7-3; CDR3nt: TGTGCCAGCAGCTTGGGGCGAGTGTCCTACAATGAGCAGTTCTTC; CDR3aa: CASSLGRVSYNEQFF
j_gene: TRBJ1-5; len: 18; abundance: many; d_gene: TRBD1; v_gene: TRBV28; CDR3nt: TGTGCCAGCAGTCCGTTGGGACAGGGGGCGATATTCAATCAGCCCCAGCATTTT; CDR3aa: CASSPLGQGAIFNQPQHF
j_gene: TRBJ1-1; len: 14; abundance: NA; d_gene: NA; v_gene: TRBV12-3/TRBV12-4; CDR3nt: TGTGCCAGCAGTTTGAGTGGAGGGGCAGGGCGAGCTTTCTTT; CDR3aa: CASSLSGGAGRAFF
j_gene: TRBJ2-5; len: 12; abundance: few; d_gene: TRBD1; v_gene: TRBV20-1; CDR3nt: TGCAGTGCTAGGGACAGGGGGAAGACCCAGTACTTC; CDR3aa: CSARDRGKTQYF
j_gene: TRBJ1-1; len: 15; abundance: few; d_gene: NA; v_gene: TRBV18; CDR3nt: TGTGCCAGCTCACCAGATCGAGGCCAGAACACTGAAGCTTTCTTT; CDR3aa: CASSPDRGQNTEAFF
j_gene: TRBJ2-1; len: 11; abundance: many; d_gene: NA; v_gene: TRBV7-8; CDR3nt: TGTGCCAGCAGGAATAACAATGAGCAGTTCTTC; CDR3aa: CASRNNNEQFF
j_gene: TRBJ2-7; len: 13; abundance: many; d_gene: NA; v_gene: TRBV12-3/TRBV12-4; CDR3nt: TGTGCCAGCAGTCACGAGGGCCCCTACGAGCAGTACTTC; CDR3aa: CASSHEGPYEQYF
j_gene: TRBJ2-5; len: 11; abundance: NA; d_gene: NA; v_gene: TRBV7-2; CDR3nt: TGTGCCAGCAGCCAACGGGAGACCCAGTACTTC; CDR3aa: CASSQRETQYF
j_gene: TRBJ2-2; len: 17; abundance: NA; d_gene: NA; v_gene: TRBV5-1; CDR3nt: TGCGCCAGCAGCTTGGGTCTAACAGGGTCCAACACCGGGGAGCTGTTTTTT; CDR3aa: CASSLGLTGSNTGELFF
j_gene: TRBJ1-4; len: 15; abundance: many; d_gene: NA; v_gene: TRBV12-3/TRBV12-4; CDR3nt: TGTGCCAGCAGTTTATCCGGCAGGGGAGCGGGGAAACTGTTTTTT; CDR3aa: CASSLSGRGAGKLFF
j_gene: TRBJ2-1; len: 13; abundance: NA; d_gene: TRBD2; v_gene: TRBV6-5; CDR3nt: TGTGCCAGCAGTTCGCTAGCGGAAAATGAGCAGTTCTTC; CDR3aa: CASSSLAENEQFF
j_gene: TRBJ2-1; len: 15; abundance: NA; d_gene: TRBD2; v_gene: TRBV4-3; CDR3nt: TGCGCCAGCAGCCAACAAGGACTAGCGGGAGACGAGCAGTTCTTC; CDR3aa: CASSQQGLAGDEQFF
j_gene: TRBJ2-5; len: 11; abundance: many; d_gene: NA; v_gene: TRBV28; CDR3nt: TGTGCCAGCAAGGACCAAGAGACCCAGTACTTC; CDR3aa: CASKDQETQYF
j_gene: TRBJ2-7; len: 13; abundance: many; d_gene: NA; v_gene: TRBV28; CDR3nt: TGTGCCAGCAGTACGAGTGAGGTCGACGAGCAGTACTTC; CDR3aa: CASSTSEVDEQYF
j_gene: TRBJ2-4; len: 14; abundance: few; d_gene: TRBD1; v_gene: TRBV2; CDR3nt: TGTGCCAGCAGTGGAAGACAGGGGGCGGACATTCAGTACTTC; CDR3aa: CASSGRQGADIQYF
j_gene: TRBJ2-7; len: 13; abundance: many; d_gene: NA; v_gene: TRBV7-3; CDR3nt: TGTGCCAGCAGCTTAAAGGGCCAAGAAGAGCAGTACTTC; CDR3aa: CASSLKGQEEQYF
j_gene: TRBJ2-7; len: 14; abundance: few; d_gene: TRBD1; v_gene: TRBV29-1; CDR3nt: TGCAGCGCTGGATCCGGGACAGCGCTTGGAGAGCAGTACTTC; CDR3aa: CSAGSGTALGEQYF
j_gene: TRBJ2-3; len: 16; abundance: many; d_gene: TRBD2; v_gene: TRBV12-3/TRBV12-4; CDR3nt: TGTGCCAGCAGTTACAGGGGCGGGAGGGGCACAGATACGCAGTATTTT; CDR3aa: CASSYRGGRGTDTQYF
j_gene: TRBJ2-1; len: 11; abundance: many; d_gene: NA; v_gene: TRBV6-2/TRBV6-3; CDR3nt: TGTGCCAGCGGGGAATACAATGAGCAGTTCTTC; CDR3aa: CASGEYNEQFF
j_gene: TRBJ2-6; len: 19; abundance: few; d_gene: TRBD1; v_gene: TRBV9; CDR3nt: TGTGCCAGCAGCCCCCGGGACAGTTCCAAATTCGCTGGGGCCAACGTCCTGACTTTC; CDR3aa: CASSPRDSSKFAGANVLTF
j_gene: TRBJ2-3; len: 16; abundance: NA; d_gene: NA; v_gene: TRBV7-9; CDR3nt: TGTGCCAGCAGAATTTCCTACTTCTCCTCGCGTGATACGCAGTATTTT; CDR3aa: CASRISYFSSRDTQYF
j_gene: TRBJ2-5; len: 12; abundance: NA; d_gene: NA; v_gene: TRBV20-1; CDR3nt: TGCAGTGCTAGAGGCCAGGCAGAGACCCAGTACTTC; CDR3aa: CSARGQAETQYF
j_gene: TRBJ2-4; len: 14; abundance: few; d_gene: TRBD1; v_gene: TRBV4-3; CDR3nt: TGCGCCAGCAGCCAAACAGGGGCGGAAAACATTCAGTACTTC; CDR3aa: CASSQTGAENIQYF
j_gene: TRBJ2-7; len: 15; abundance: NA; d_gene: TRBD1; v_gene: TRBV7-2; CDR3nt: TGTGCCAGCAGCTTGGGACAGGGGGGACCCTACGAGCAGTACTTC; CDR3aa: CASSLGQGGPYEQYF
j_gene: TRBJ2-6; len: 15; abundance: NA; d_gene: NA; v_gene: TRBV28; CDR3nt: TGTGCCAGCAGTCCGATCGGGTCTGGGGCCAACGTCCTGACTTTC; CDR3aa: CASSPIGSGANVLTF
j_gene: TRBJ2-2; len: 15; abundance: NA; d_gene: TRBD1; v_gene: TRBV20-1; CDR3nt: TGCAGTGCGCGTCCCGGGACAGGGAAAATCGGGGAGCTGTTTTTT; CDR3aa: CSARPGTGKIGELFF
j_gene: TRBJ2-3; len: 17; abundance: many; d_gene: TRBD2; v_gene: TRBV24-1; CDR3nt: TGTGCCACCAGTGATGCGCCTAGCGGGGGGCCCACAGATACGCAGTATTTT; CDR3aa: CATSDAPSGGPTDTQYF
j_gene: TRBJ2-1; len: 16; abundance: NA; d_gene: NA; v_gene: TRBV4-1; CDR3nt: TGCGCCAGCAGCCCCGGGGGAAGGGGCTCCTACAATGAGCAGTTCTTC; CDR3aa: CASSPGGRGSYNEQFF